A selection of T cell receptor beta chains follows, all from one sample in a study of shared clonotypes between healthy human individuals. TCRdb keeps only in-frame clones here, not all; method: immunoSEQ multiplex PCR. The data hold roughly 2.5 million clones, with around nine tenths observed a single time. Material: naive CD4+ T cells sorted from blood. These receptors all stem from a man between 18 and 29 years old in good health. Each CDR3 is given without its conserved first and last residue. Fields, in order: clone size, V gene, CDR3 protein. A row's size may be missing; if present it is once, few, many or a size class.

clone_size: .; v_call: TRBV4-3; cdr3_aa: ASRQTTNTGELF
clone_size: .; v_call: TRBV6-5; cdr3_aa: ASRHGRAETQY
clone_size: .; v_call: TRBV7-9; cdr3_aa: ASSPPWDRRYYGYT
clone_size: .; v_call: TRBV27; cdr3_aa: ASSLDGSPYEQY
clone_size: .; v_call: TRBV11-2; cdr3_aa: ASSLGRTGYTGELF
clone_size: .; v_call: TRBV5-1; cdr3_aa: ASTRDSSYEQY
clone_size: once; v_call: TRBV5-1; cdr3_aa: ASSPVRAGVSYEQY
clone_size: .; v_call: TRBV20-1; cdr3_aa: SARASEAQY
clone_size: .; v_call: TRBV6-6; cdr3_aa: ASSRDSVRETQY
clone_size: .; v_call: TRBV18; cdr3_aa: ASSTTLAGGPQETQY
clone_size: .; v_call: TRBV28; cdr3_aa: ASSSGQLAKNIQY
clone_size: .; v_call: TRBV7-7; cdr3_aa: ASSLELTDTQY
clone_size: .; v_call: TRBV19; cdr3_aa: ASTSIFEGGYEQY
clone_size: .; v_call: TRBV19; cdr3_aa: ASSIEGSDGYT
clone_size: .; v_call: TRBV18; cdr3_aa: ASSPTLRDSGNEQF
clone_size: .; v_call: TRBV20-1; cdr3_aa: SAMKGNTQY
clone_size: .; v_call: TRBV11-2; cdr3_aa: ASSVTGTGVYNEQF
clone_size: .; v_call: TRBV5-8; cdr3_aa: ASSSVWSPRVGEQY
clone_size: .; v_call: TRBV7-9; cdr3_aa: ASSLSGLGATQY
clone_size: .; v_call: TRBV5-8; cdr3_aa: ASSLGLQAPLH
clone_size: .; v_call: TRBV13; cdr3_aa: ASSLFGGGKNIQY
clone_size: .; v_call: TRBV6-5; cdr3_aa: ASSPGLAVYNEQF
clone_size: few; v_call: TRBV6-1; cdr3_aa: ASSGSQGYEAF
clone_size: .; v_call: TRBV28; cdr3_aa: ASTGAGGSSGNTIY
clone_size: few; v_call: TRBV5-1; cdr3_aa: ASSQGDYEQY
clone_size: .; v_call: TRBV11-2; cdr3_aa: ASSPYSMSRRTDTQY
clone_size: .; v_call: TRBV11-2; cdr3_aa: ASSLAGNSNQPQH
clone_size: .; v_call: TRBV10-3; cdr3_aa: ARGDSPYEQY
clone_size: .; v_call: TRBV7-9; cdr3_aa: ASSFSYEQY